This is a list of T cell receptor beta chains from one sample in a study of shared clonotypes between healthy human individuals. Assay: immunoSEQ multiplex PCR; the TCRdb copy retains only in-frame clones and omits some. The repertoire holds 2 million to 2.5 million clones, with roughly 95% as singletons. The sample comprised naive CD4+ T cells sorted from blood. These receptors were collected from a man aged 18-30 years in good health. Both conserved end residues are part of each CDR3. A D gene is named only where the DNA matches it firmly. The size of a clone is reported for some rows only, either as once, few or many, or as a class for expanded clones.

abundance: -; d_gene: TRBD2; v_gene: TRBV11-3; len: 16; j_gene: TRBJ2-3; CDR3nt: TGTGCCAGCAGCATGGGACTAGCGGGGGGGCTGGGTACGCAGTATTTT; CDR3aa: CASSMGLAGGLGTQYF
abundance: -; d_gene: TRBD2; v_gene: TRBV11-3; len: 16; j_gene: TRBJ2-1; CDR3nt: TGTGCCAGCAGCTACGGGACTAGCGGGACCTACAATGAGCAGTTCTTC; CDR3aa: CASSYGTSGTYNEQFF
abundance: -; d_gene: TRBD1; v_gene: TRBV30; len: 14; j_gene: TRBJ1-2; CDR3nt: TGTGCCTGGAGTGGGGCAGGGGGTAACTATGGCTACACCTTC; CDR3aa: CAWSGAGGNYGYTF
abundance: -; d_gene: TRBD1; v_gene: TRBV6-1; len: 17; j_gene: TRBJ1-3; CDR3nt: TGTGCCAGCAGTGCGAGAGGGGACAGTTCCTCTGGAAACACCATATATTTT; CDR3aa: CASSARGDSSSGNTIYF
abundance: -; d_gene: -; v_gene: TRBV5-6; len: 14; j_gene: TRBJ1-1; CDR3nt: TGTGCCAGCAGCGCGCCGCCGGGGGACACTGAAGCTTTCTTT; CDR3aa: CASSAPPGDTEAFF
abundance: -; d_gene: -; v_gene: TRBV7-2; len: 13; j_gene: TRBJ1-5; CDR3nt: TGTGCCAGCAGCGACACTGGTGGTCAGCCCCAGCATTTT; CDR3aa: CASSDTGGQPQHF
abundance: -; d_gene: -; v_gene: TRBV7-2; len: 14; j_gene: TRBJ2-7; CDR3nt: TGTGCCAGCAGCTTAGCACAGGTGAGCTACGAGCAGTACTTC; CDR3aa: CASSLAQVSYEQYF
abundance: -; d_gene: -; v_gene: TRBV6-5; len: 13; j_gene: TRBJ1-2; CDR3nt: TGTGCCAGCAGTTACCGGCAAAGATATGGCTACACCTTC; CDR3aa: CASSYRQRYGYTF
abundance: once; d_gene: -; v_gene: TRBV5-1; len: 15; j_gene: TRBJ2-7; CDR3nt: TGCGCCAGCAGCACCACCGGGAACCCCTACGGCGAGCAGTACTTC; CDR3aa: CASSTTGNPYGEQYF
abundance: once; d_gene: -; v_gene: TRBV18; len: 17; j_gene: TRBJ1-5; CDR3nt: TGTGCCAGCTCACCGTCGGTTGTCTCGGGCCCTAATCAGCCCCAGCATTTT; CDR3aa: CASSPSVVSGPNQPQHF
abundance: -; d_gene: TRBD1; v_gene: TRBV18; len: 14; j_gene: TRBJ1-2; CDR3nt: TGTGCCAGCTCTCAGGAAGGGACAGGGCATGGCTACACCTTC; CDR3aa: CASSQEGTGHGYTF
abundance: -; d_gene: -; v_gene: TRBV10-3; len: 17; j_gene: TRBJ2-1; CDR3nt: TGTGCCATCAGTGAGTCATTAAGGGGGGTCCCCGGCAATGAGCAGTTCTTC; CDR3aa: CAISESLRGVPGNEQFF
abundance: few; d_gene: TRBD1; v_gene: TRBV5-1; len: 14; j_gene: TRBJ1-1; CDR3nt: TGCGCCAGCAGCTCTGGACAGGTGAACACTGAAGCTTTCTTT; CDR3aa: CASSSGQVNTEAFF
abundance: once; d_gene: -; v_gene: TRBV11-3; len: 13; j_gene: TRBJ2-7; CDR3nt: TGTGCCAGCAGCTTAGATCTTTGGTACGAGCAGTACTTC; CDR3aa: CASSLDLWYEQYF
abundance: -; d_gene: -; v_gene: TRBV6-1; len: 14; j_gene: TRBJ2-4; CDR3nt: TGTGCCAGCTCCTTACAGCTAGCCAAAAACATTCAGTACTTC; CDR3aa: CASSLQLAKNIQYF
abundance: -; d_gene: -; v_gene: TRBV19; len: 14; j_gene: TRBJ1-4; CDR3nt: TGTGCCACGGGTTCAGGGATGGTTAATGAAAAACTGTTTTTT; CDR3aa: CATGSGMVNEKLFF
abundance: -; d_gene: TRBD2; v_gene: TRBV11-2; len: 15; j_gene: TRBJ2-5; CDR3nt: TGTGCCAGCAGCACTCGACTAGCTGGAGCGGAGACCCAGTACTTC; CDR3aa: CASSTRLAGAETQYF
abundance: -; d_gene: -; v_gene: TRBV7-2; len: 10; j_gene: TRBJ2-7; CDR3nt: TGTGCCAGCAGCCACTACGAGCAGTACTTC; CDR3aa: CASSHYEQYF
abundance: -; d_gene: -; v_gene: TRBV10-3; len: 15; j_gene: TRBJ1-2; CDR3nt: TGTGCCAGCGACAGTAGGTCGGGATCTAACTATGGCTACACCTTC; CDR3aa: CASDSRSGSNYGYTF
abundance: -; d_gene: -; v_gene: TRBV6-5; len: 13; j_gene: TRBJ1-2; CDR3nt: TGTGCCAGCAGTCCCCAGGGTCTTGGGGGCTACACCTTC; CDR3aa: CASSPQGLGGYTF
abundance: -; d_gene: -; v_gene: TRBV10-3; len: 12; j_gene: TRBJ2-7; CDR3nt: TGTGCCATCAGTGATGGCGGATACGAGCAGTACTTC; CDR3aa: CAISDGGYEQYF
abundance: -; d_gene: TRBD1; v_gene: TRBV2; len: 14; j_gene: TRBJ1-5; CDR3nt: TGTGCCAGCGGAGGGACAGGTGGTAATCAGCCCCAGCATTTT; CDR3aa: CASGGTGGNQPQHF
abundance: -; d_gene: TRBD1; v_gene: TRBV7-9; len: 13; j_gene: TRBJ1-1; CDR3nt: TGTGCCAGCCAGGGACAGGCGAACACTGAAGCTTTCTTT; CDR3aa: CASQGQANTEAFF
abundance: -; d_gene: -; v_gene: TRBV2; len: 14; j_gene: TRBJ1-1; CDR3nt: TGTGCCAGCAGCAACACGGGGGGGCTTTCGGAAGCTTTCTTT; CDR3aa: CASSNTGGLSEAFF
abundance: -; d_gene: -; v_gene: TRBV10-3; len: 13; j_gene: TRBJ1-1; CDR3nt: TGTGCCACCCACGACACGATGAACACTGAAGCTTTCTTT; CDR3aa: CATHDTMNTEAFF
abundance: -; d_gene: TRBD1; v_gene: TRBV5-1; len: 14; j_gene: TRBJ1-4; CDR3nt: TGCGCCAGCAGCGCCGGACAGGGGTCTGAAAAACTGTTTTTT; CDR3aa: CASSAGQGSEKLFF
abundance: -; d_gene: TRBD2; v_gene: TRBV6-6; len: 16; j_gene: TRBJ2-3; CDR3nt: TGTGCCAGCAGTTATCTCAGCGGGATTAGCACAGATACGCAGTATTTT; CDR3aa: CASSYLSGISTDTQYF
abundance: -; d_gene: -; v_gene: TRBV2; len: 15; j_gene: TRBJ1-4; CDR3nt: TGTGCCAGCAGTGGGACAGTCGCAACTAATGAAAAACTGTTTTTT; CDR3aa: CASSGTVATNEKLFF
abundance: -; d_gene: -; v_gene: TRBV6-5; len: 14; j_gene: TRBJ2-7; CDR3nt: TGTGCCAGCAGTGTACACCGGGAACACTACGAGCAGTACTTC; CDR3aa: CASSVHREHYEQYF
abundance: -; d_gene: TRBD1; v_gene: TRBV10-3; len: 14; j_gene: TRBJ1-4; CDR3nt: TGTGCCATCACTTCGGGACAGGGGGGGGAAAAACTGTTTTTT; CDR3aa: CAITSGQGGEKLFF
abundance: -; d_gene: TRBD2; v_gene: TRBV9; len: 16; j_gene: TRBJ2-7; CDR3nt: TGTGCCAGCAGCGTAGGACTAGCGGGGGGGCGTTACGAGCAGTACTTC; CDR3aa: CASSVGLAGGRYEQYF
abundance: -; d_gene: -; v_gene: TRBV29-1; len: 13; j_gene: TRBJ1-1; CDR3nt: TGCAGCGTTGGGAGGGATGGGAACACTGAAGCTTTCTTT; CDR3aa: CSVGRDGNTEAFF
abundance: once; d_gene: TRBD2; v_gene: TRBV7-2; len: 19; j_gene: TRBJ2-2; CDR3nt: TGTGCCAGCAGCTCCCGCCACGTTCCGGGGAGGGGAAATACCGGGGAGCTGTTTTTT; CDR3aa: CASSSRHVPGRGNTGELFF
abundance: -; d_gene: -; v_gene: TRBV7-9; len: 14; j_gene: TRBJ1-4; CDR3nt: TGTGCCAGCAGACGAACAGGGTCGGCTGAAAAACTGTTTTTT; CDR3aa: CASRRTGSAEKLFF
abundance: -; d_gene: -; v_gene: TRBV7-9; len: 13; j_gene: TRBJ2-7; CDR3nt: TGTGCCAGCAGCTTATCCTTTCAGGAGGAGCAGTACTTC; CDR3aa: CASSLSFQEEQYF
abundance: -; d_gene: -; v_gene: TRBV4-1; len: 13; j_gene: TRBJ1-6; CDR3nt: TGCGCCAGCAGCCAAGATAGGTATTCACCCCTCCACTTT; CDR3aa: CASSQDRYSPLHF
abundance: -; d_gene: TRBD2; v_gene: TRBV10-1; len: 16; j_gene: TRBJ2-6; CDR3nt: TGCGCCAGCGGTGTACTAGCGGTCTCTGGGGCCAACGTCCTGACTTTC; CDR3aa: CASGVLAVSGANVLTF
abundance: -; d_gene: -; v_gene: TRBV6-1; len: 13; j_gene: TRBJ2-1; CDR3nt: TGTGCCAGCAGTGAACCGAACGAATCCAAGCAGTTCTTC; CDR3aa: CASSEPNESKQFF
abundance: -; d_gene: -; v_gene: TRBV28; len: 14; j_gene: TRBJ1-5; CDR3nt: TGTGCCAGCAGAGGGGAATATAGCAATCAGCCCCAGCATTTT; CDR3aa: CASRGEYSNQPQHF
abundance: -; d_gene: -; v_gene: TRBV19; len: 14; j_gene: TRBJ1-4; CDR3nt: TGTGCCACCACCGAGGCCCAGGGGAATGAAAAACTGTTTTTT; CDR3aa: CATTEAQGNEKLFF
abundance: once; d_gene: TRBD2; v_gene: TRBV6-5; len: 14; j_gene: TRBJ2-1; CDR3nt: TGTGCCAGCAGCCCAACTAGCGGGGGATTTGAGCAGTTCTTC; CDR3aa: CASSPTSGGFEQFF